Many counts were recorded for the clone carrying this T cell receptor (beta chain). The CDR3 length is 14 residues. J gave up 12 bases and V 7 bases, and 12 bases lay outside the gene matches. The time point: pre-sensitization, week 0. Treatment in this sample: therapeutic diphenylcyclopropenone sensitization with weekly scalp DPC. TCRdb re-called the RACE reads through MiXCR, storing one row per CDR3 protein. The sample consists of over 300,000 distinct CDR3 sequences, approximately 5.1% of them appearing once. The data stem from a study of human T cells and chemical hapten exposure. The overall study: Patch testing placed 0.01% DPC on the upper back, with readings at 6 days. Small differences in pooled library volume mainly drove the variation in TCR yields per sample.

This clonotype was obtained from a woman in her 50s with alopecia areata. Some clones in this sample may be carry-over from other donors' samples. The V gene is TRBV12-3 or TRBV12-4, the J gene TRBJ2-1; 10 nucleotides line up with TRBD2. Material: whole blood, obtained in connection with sensitization to the hapten diphenylcyclopropenone (DPC). The CDR3 sequence: CASTTGLAGAVQFF. CDR3 in DNA: TGTGCCAGCACAACGGGGCTAGCGGGAGCGGTGCAGTTCTTC.